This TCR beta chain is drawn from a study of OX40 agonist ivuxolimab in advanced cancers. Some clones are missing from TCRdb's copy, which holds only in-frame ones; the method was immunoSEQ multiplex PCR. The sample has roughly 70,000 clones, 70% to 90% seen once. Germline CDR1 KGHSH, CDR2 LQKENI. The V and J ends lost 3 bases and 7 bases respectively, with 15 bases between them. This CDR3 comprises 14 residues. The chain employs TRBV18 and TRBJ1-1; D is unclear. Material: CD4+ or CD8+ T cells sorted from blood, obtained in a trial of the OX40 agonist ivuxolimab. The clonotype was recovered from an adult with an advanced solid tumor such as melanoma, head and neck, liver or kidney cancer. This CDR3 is CASSPSFDNGEAFF. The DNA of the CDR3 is TGTGCCAGCTCACCTAGCTTCGACAATGGTGAAGCTTTCTTT. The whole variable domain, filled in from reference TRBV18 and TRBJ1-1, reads NAGVMQNPRHLVRRRGQEARLRCSPMKGHSHVYWYRQLPEEGLKFMVYLQKENIIDESGMPKERFSAEFPKEGPSILRIQQVVRGDSAAYFCASSPSFDNGEAFFGQGTRLTVV.